The clone carrying this T cell receptor (beta chain) showed up just a few times. The antigen remains undetermined. The trim removed 5 bases at V and 8 bases at J, leaving 4 bases unmatched. The CDR3 contains 13 residues. Germline V gene sequence: CDR1 SGHRS, CDR2 YFSETQ. The data were taken from a study of beta chain features in type 1 diabetes. Study details: No patient-donor differences in age, gender, total cells or subset yield. Study results and caveats: Shortening of TCRB CDR3s, moderate but significant, appeared in all four CD4+ subsets of Type 1 diabetes patients.

As every portion of the isolated RNA was reverse transcribed, the sequencing read expressed TCRB transcripts. Sequencing was performed with immunoSEQ multiplex PCR; in TCRdb, only in-frame clones are kept and a portion is missing. The sample consists of 150,000 to 200,000 clones, around 8.4% of them appearing once. CD45RO/CCR7/CD25/CD127/CD95/CD27 staining was used to isolate CD4+ naive, central memory, regulatory and stem cell-like memory cells by sorting. This receptor was identified in a woman aged 18 to 35 with type 1 diabetes. The rearrangement joins TRBV5-1 to TRBJ1-6; 7 nucleotides agree with TRBD1. The specimen sequenced was central memory CD4+ T cells from blood. In DNA form, the CDR3 reads TGCGCCAGCAGAGGGACAGAAGATTCACCCCTCCACTTT. Protein product: CASRGTEDSPLHF.